The T cell receptor (beta chain) described here comes from a study of siplizumab effects on memory and regulatory T cells. Sequencing used immunoSEQ multiplex PCR; TCRdb keeps in-frame clones, though not all of them. This table holds about 120,000 clones, 90% to 95% found once. CDR1 is SGHTA, CDR2 FQGNSA, per germline. The V end lost 2 bases, the J end lost 6 bases, and 16 bases lay between the germline ends. The CDR3 is made up of 15 amino acids. Points from the study as a whole: Greater diversity than memory cells seemed evident in naive T cells, which also appeared to be major alloresponse contributors.

In regard to this clone: Its antigen is not known.

Sample: non-Treg CD4+ T cells sorted from blood. This receptor was obtained from a human donor in good health. This chain uses TRBV7-2 with TRBJ1-1; D is unclear. The CDR3 nucleotides are TGTGCCAGCAGCTTATTTAACTTTGGTCGTCCTGAAGCTTTCTTT. Protein: CASSLFNFGRPEAFF.